This is a list of T cell receptor beta chains from one sample in a study of blood T cell repertoires in COVID-19. The table came from immunoSEQ multiplex PCR; TCRdb's copy has only in-frame clones and leaves some out. Of under 65,000 clones listed, just under 90% are singletons. Sample: peripheral blood. These receptors were collected from a woman in her fifties or sixties with COVID-19, enrolled during active disease. CDR3s include the opening cysteine and the closing phenylalanine or tryptophan. Each record gives: clone size, D gene, J gene, V gene, CDR3 DNA, CDR3 protein. The D gene is left open where the match is weak. Clone size is given for some rows only: seen once, a few or many times, or a class if the clone is expanded.

size: -
D: -
J: TRBJ2-5
V: TRBV4-2
DNA: TGTGCCAGCAAAGCGGACCAACAAGAGACCCAGTACTTC
CDR3: CASKADQQETQYF

size: -
D: -
J: TRBJ2-7
V: TRBV6-5
DNA: TGTGCCAGCAGCCAGGGGCTACGGGCGCAGTACTTC
CDR3: CASSQGLRAQYF

size: -
D: TRBD2
J: TRBJ2-7
V: TRBV10-3
DNA: TGTGCCATCAGTGTGGGGACTAGCCTGGGCGAGCAGTACTTC
CDR3: CAISVGTSLGEQYF

size: -
D: -
J: TRBJ1-5
V: TRBV27
DNA: TGTGCCAGCGCAGGGTACAATCAGCCCCAGCATTTT
CDR3: CASAGYNQPQHF

size: -
D: -
J: TRBJ1-5
V: TRBV13
DNA: TGTGCCAGCAGCATTCAGGGTTTCAATCAGCCCCAGCATTTT
CDR3: CASSIQGFNQPQHF

size: few
D: -
J: TRBJ2-7
V: TRBV6-1
DNA: TGTGCCAGCAGTGAGTCGGACAGCCCTTCCTACGAGCAGTACTTC
CDR3: CASSESDSPSYEQYF

size: once
D: -
J: TRBJ1-5
V: TRBV6-6
DNA: TGTGCCAGCAGTTACGGAGTCAGATATAGCAATCAGCCCCAGCATTTT
CDR3: CASSYGVRYSNQPQHF

size: -
D: -
J: TRBJ1-4
V: TRBV29-1
DNA: TGCAGCGTTGAAAAGATAACTGGTGAGAAACTGTTTTTT
CDR3: CSVEKITGEKLFF

size: -
D: -
J: TRBJ2-7
V: TRBV19
DNA: TGTGCCAGTAGTATTCCGGCAGGGGAATCGAGCGAGCAGTACTTC
CDR3: CASSIPAGESSEQYF

size: few
D: TRBD1
J: TRBJ1-3
V: TRBV28
DNA: TGTGCCAGCAGTTTGCGGGACAGGGTCTCTGGAAACACCATATATTTT
CDR3: CASSLRDRVSGNTIYF

size: -
D: TRBD1
J: TRBJ1-1
V: TRBV30
DNA: TGTGCCTGGACCAAGCTGACAGGGGGGACTGAAGCTTTCTTT
CDR3: CAWTKLTGGTEAFF

size: -
D: TRBD1
J: TRBJ1-2
V: TRBV19
DNA: TGTGCCAGTAGTAGAACAGGGGACGGTGGCTACACCTTC
CDR3: CASSRTGDGGYTF

size: -
D: -
J: TRBJ1-4
V: TRBV2
DNA: TGTGCCAGCAGTGAAAGTTTCCCGGGTAGGGAAAAACTGTTTTTT
CDR3: CASSESFPGREKLFF

size: -
D: TRBD1
J: TRBJ1-5
V: TRBV3-1/TRBV3-2
DNA: TGTGCCAGCAGCCAAGCAGGGGGCGATCAGCCCCAGCATTTT
CDR3: CASSQAGGDQPQHF

size: few
D: TRBD2
J: TRBJ2-7
V: TRBV2
DNA: TGTGCCAGCAGGCGGGGAGGGCGAGTTTCCTACGAGCAGTACTTC
CDR3: CASRRGGRVSYEQYF

size: -
D: -
J: TRBJ2-1
V: TRBV24-1
DNA: TGTGCCACCAGTGGCCCTGGAGAGAAGCAGTTCTTC
CDR3: CATSGPGEKQFF

size: -
D: -
J: TRBJ2-3
V: TRBV30
DNA: TGTGCCTGGAGTCGGGGGAGAGCTGCAGATACGCAGTATTTT
CDR3: CAWSRGRAADTQYF

size: once
D: -
J: TRBJ1-3
V: TRBV13
DNA: TGTGCCAGCAGCTTAAATGGCCAGGGGCTCGGAAACACCATATATTTT
CDR3: CASSLNGQGLGNTIYF

size: -
D: -
J: TRBJ2-2
V: TRBV24-1
DNA: TGTGCCACCAGGAGCCCCCGGCCAGGGGGGTGGGCCACCGGGGAGCTGTTTTTT
CDR3: CATRSPRPGGWATGELFF

size: -
D: -
J: TRBJ2-7
V: TRBV2
DNA: TGTGCCAGCAGTGATTGGGTGGACTCCAACTACGAGCAGTACTTC
CDR3: CASSDWVDSNYEQYF

size: -
D: TRBD1
J: TRBJ1-1
V: TRBV2
DNA: TGTGCCAGCAGGGGGACAGCCACACTGAACACTGAAGCTTTCTTT
CDR3: CASRGTATLNTEAFF

size: -
D: -
J: TRBJ1-1
V: TRBV14
DNA: TGTGCCAGCAGCCAAGAACTGATACTTAGTAGTGAAGCTTTCTTT
CDR3: CASSQELILSSEAFF

size: -
D: -
J: TRBJ1-3
V: TRBV5-6
DNA: TGTGCCAGCAGCTTGCGGATTCAGGGCCATTCCTCTGGAAACACCATATATTTT
CDR3: CASSLRIQGHSSGNTIYF

size: -
D: TRBD2
J: TRBJ2-3
V: TRBV28
DNA: TGTGCCAGCAGTTTCGCGGGGGGGGATACGCAGTATTTT
CDR3: CASSFAGGDTQYF

size: -
D: -
J: TRBJ1-4
V: TRBV7-3
DNA: TGTGCCAGCAGCTTAATCCAGGGGGAAAAACTGTTTTTT
CDR3: CASSLIQGEKLFF

size: -
D: -
J: TRBJ2-1
V: TRBV4-2
DNA: TGTGCCAGCAGCCAAAGGGGCCAGAGCTCCTACAATGAGCAGTTCTTC
CDR3: CASSQRGQSSYNEQFF

size: -
D: -
J: TRBJ1-5
V: TRBV19
DNA: TGTGCCAGTAGGGAGAAGGACTATAGCAATCAGCCCCAGCATTTT
CDR3: CASREKDYSNQPQHF

size: -
D: TRBD2
J: TRBJ2-7
V: TRBV11-2
DNA: TGTGCCAGCAGCGCTAAGGGACTAGCGGGAAACGAGCAGTACTTC
CDR3: CASSAKGLAGNEQYF

size: few
D: -
J: TRBJ1-1
V: TRBV7-9
DNA: TGTGCCAGCAGCTCCTGGTCTGAGGCTTTCTTT
CDR3: CASSSWSEAFF

size: -
D: -
J: TRBJ1-5
V: TRBV28
DNA: TGTGCCAGCAGCCTACCCCGGGAGGTAAGCAATCAGCCCCAGCATTTT
CDR3: CASSLPREVSNQPQHF

size: -
D: -
J: TRBJ1-2
V: TRBV2
DNA: TGTGCCAGCACCAGTCTTGGGGGGGGTAACTATGGCTACACCTTC
CDR3: CASTSLGGGNYGYTF

size: few
D: -
J: TRBJ2-7
V: TRBV6-1
DNA: TGTGCCAGCAGTGAAGGCCAGGGGAATTACGAGCAGTACTTC
CDR3: CASSEGQGNYEQYF

size: -
D: TRBD1
J: TRBJ1-2
V: TRBV2
DNA: TGTGCCAGCACTGGACAGGGGGCGGCGGGCTATGGCTACACCTTC
CDR3: CASTGQGAAGYGYTF

size: -
D: -
J: TRBJ1-3
V: TRBV21-1
DNA: TGTGCCAGCCTAAGGAGTATGGGGACAGGGCTCCCAAACACCATATATTTT
CDR3: CASLRSMGTGLPNTIYF

size: -
D: -
J: TRBJ2-5
V: TRBV14
DNA: TGTGCCAGCAGCCAAATGACAGGAATCCTTAAAGAGACCCAGTACTTC
CDR3: CASSQMTGILKETQYF

size: -
D: -
J: TRBJ2-1
V: TRBV10-3
DNA: TGTGCCATCAGTGAGAAGGGGAAGGGTGAGCAGTTCTTC
CDR3: CAISEKGKGEQFF

size: -
D: -
J: TRBJ1-5
V: TRBV10-3
DNA: TGTGCCATCAGGAGGGAGGGCAGCAATCAGCCCCAGCATTTT
CDR3: CAIRREGSNQPQHF

size: -
D: -
J: TRBJ1-4
V: TRBV18
DNA: TGTGCCAGCCGACTACAGGGAGCTAATGAAAAACTGTTTTTT
CDR3: CASRLQGANEKLFF

size: -
D: -
J: TRBJ1-5
V: TRBV6-4
DNA: TGTGCCAGCAGTCCCCGGGACAATCAGCCCCAGCATTTT
CDR3: CASSPRDNQPQHF

size: -
D: -
J: TRBJ1-5
V: TRBV5-6
DNA: TGTGCCAGCAGCTGGGGACTGAGCAATCAGCCCCAGCATTTT
CDR3: CASSWGLSNQPQHF

size: once
D: TRBD2
J: TRBJ2-7
V: TRBV7-9
DNA: TGTGCCAGCAGCTTAGCGGGACTAGCGGGAGGTCTAGGCGAGCAGTACTTC
CDR3: CASSLAGLAGGLGEQYF

size: -
D: -
J: TRBJ1-6
V: TRBV30
DNA: TGTGCCTGGAGGACAGGCTCCTATAATTCACCCCTCCACTTT
CDR3: CAWRTGSYNSPLHF

size: -
D: TRBD1
J: TRBJ2-7
V: TRBV15
DNA: TGTGCCACCAGCAGAGGCTTCAGACAGGGGGGATCCTACGAGCAGTACTTC
CDR3: CATSRGFRQGGSYEQYF

size: -
D: -
J: TRBJ2-7
V: TRBV7-9
DNA: TGTGCCAGCAGCTCAGAACAGGGATACGAGCAGTACTTC
CDR3: CASSSEQGYEQYF

size: -
D: -
J: TRBJ2-2
V: TRBV5-8
DNA: TGTGCCAGCAGCCCCCAGGGTGCCGGGGAGCTGTTTTTT
CDR3: CASSPQGAGELFF

size: -
D: TRBD1
J: TRBJ1-1
V: TRBV28
DNA: TGTGCCACCCGGACAGGGAAAGCTTTCTTT
CDR3: CATRTGKAFF

size: -
D: -
J: TRBJ1-6
V: TRBV30
DNA: TGTGCCTGGAGTGAGGACTTACAGAATTCACCCCTCCACTTT
CDR3: CAWSEDLQNSPLHF

size: -
D: -
J: TRBJ2-7
V: TRBV3-1/TRBV3-2
DNA: TGTGCCAGCAGCCAAGAGGTCAGGATCTACGAGCAGTACTTC
CDR3: CASSQEVRIYEQYF

size: -
D: TRBD2
J: TRBJ2-1
V: TRBV19
DNA: TGTGCCAGTAGTATAGTTCACGCCGGGACTAGTGTTGTCGATGAGCAGTTCTTC
CDR3: CASSIVHAGTSVVDEQFF

size: -
D: TRBD2
J: TRBJ2-1
V: TRBV2
DNA: TGTGCCAGCAGATTGGGACTAGCGGGAGGAGTATACAATGAGCAGTTCTTC
CDR3: CASRLGLAGGVYNEQFF

size: -
D: TRBD1
J: TRBJ2-7
V: TRBV12-3/TRBV12-4
DNA: TGTGCCAGCAGCCGGGACAGGGGCTACGAGCAGTACTTC
CDR3: CASSRDRGYEQYF

size: -
D: -
J: TRBJ1-5
V: TRBV4-1
DNA: TGCGCCAGCAGCCAAGACCAGCGACAGCCCCAGCATTTT
CDR3: CASSQDQRQPQHF

size: -
D: -
J: TRBJ1-4
V: TRBV10-1
DNA: TGCGCCAGCAGTGAGTCGAAGGTATCAGGGAATGAAAAACTGTTTTTT
CDR3: CASSESKVSGNEKLFF

size: -
D: -
J: TRBJ1-1
V: TRBV5-1
DNA: TGCGCCAGCAGCTTGGGGGTCAGGGGCTCATTAGGAATCTACACTGAAGCTTTCTTT
CDR3: CASSLGVRGSLGIYTEAFF

size: -
D: -
J: TRBJ1-1
V: TRBV4-1
DNA: TGCGCCAGCAGCCGGAGCGTCGGGGGTGAAGCTTTCTTT
CDR3: CASSRSVGGEAFF